Listed here are 25 T cell receptor beta chains from one sample, sequenced in a study of T cell changes during pregnancy in multiple sclerosis. Profiling relied on immunoSEQ multiplex PCR, and the TCRdb table lists in-frame clones only, not all of them. This table holds about 50,000 clones, around 92% found once. The sequences come from CD4+ T cells from peripheral blood mononuclear cells, collected in the third trimester of pregnancy. The receptors stem from a female donor with multiple sclerosis, enrolled in a pregnancy study.

This chain connects TRBV4-1 to TRBJ2-3; D might be TRBD2 (5 bases). Trimming pared 3 bases from V and 4 bases from J, leaving 14 bases between. Germline lookup yields CDR1 MGHRA and CDR2 YSYEKL. The CDR3 runs 15 residues. CDR3 protein: CASSQSAGNPDTQYF. CDR3 nucleotide sequence: TGCGCCAGCAGCCAGAGCGCCGGGAACCCAGATACGCAGTATTTT.

This chain joins TRBV7-2 and TRBJ1-1; D is unresolved. V was cut by 5 bases and J by 4 bases, with 14 bases left in between. CDR3 size: 14 residues. Germline V gene sequence: CDR1 SGHTA, CDR2 FQGNSA. The CDR3 here is CASSRKVGGTEAFF. The CDR3 nucleotides are TGTGCCAGCAGCCGGAAGGTCGGAGGCACTGAAGCTTTCTTT.

Here the CDR3 reads CASCLSRGGENTQYF. The CDR3, as DNA: TGTGCCAGCTGCTTGTCTCGGGGGGGCGAGAATACGCAGTATTTT. J is TRBJ2-3 and V is TRBV2; 8 bases are a match to TRBD2. Germline V lookup: CDR1 SNHLY, CDR2 FYNNEI. V gave up 8 bases and J gave up 7 bases; unmatched junction bases: 14. The CDR3 length is 15 residues.

This chain connects TRBV5-8 to TRBJ1-2; the match to TRBD1 covers 7 bases. V lost 5 bases and J lost 0; bases outside the gene matches: 10. The CDR3 runs 16 residues. Germline V gives CDR1 SGHTS, CDR2 YDEGEE. In DNA, the CDR3 is TGTGCCAGCAGTTTCTTGACAGGGATTTCTAACTATGGCTACACCTTC. Translating gives CASSFLTGISNYGYTF.

The chain joins TRBV19 to TRBJ1-1, with D possibly TRBD1 on 6 matching bases. Between the trimmed V and J ends, which lost 4 bases and 3 bases, there was a span of 12 bases. The CDR3 is 14 residues long. The V gene's germline CDR1 is LNHDA and CDR2 SQIVND (reference sequence). CDR3 sequence: CASSTTGIYTEAFF. The CDR3 region has the DNA TGTGCCAGTAGTACAACAGGGATTTACACTGAAGCTTTCTTT.

The CDR3 spells CASSVDALGWEYEQFF. Here the CDR3 DNA reads TGTGCCAGCAGCGTAGACGCCCTAGGATGGGAGTATGAGCAGTTCTTC. This chain connects TRBV9 to TRBJ2-1; D may be TRBD2 (5 bases). The length of the CDR3 is 16 residues. Germline V lookup: CDR1 SGDLS, CDR2 YYNGEE. Deletions cut 0 bases from V and 8 bases from J, with 18 bases between.

V usage is TRBV18 and J usage is TRBJ2-2; 8 bases fit TRBD2. Germline V gives CDR1 KGHSH, CDR2 LQKENI. There are 17 residues in the CDR3. V gave up 2 bases and J gave up 4 bases; unmatched junction bases: 9. The CDR3 spells CASSPFGAGDSTGELFF. The CDR3 DNA follows: TGTGCCAGCTCACCATTCGGAGCGGGGGACTCCACCGGGGAGCTGTTTTTT.

The chain uses TRBV19 and TRBJ1-4; possible D gene TRBD1, 5 bases. Trimming took 6 bases from V and 7 from J, leaving 24 bases between them. This CDR3 has 17 amino acids. Per the germline V gene, CDR1 is LNHDA and CDR2 is SQIVND (reference sequence). The CDR3 spells CASRKSRERGSTEKLFF. DNA of the CDR3: TGTGCCAGTAGAAAATCCAGGGAAAGGGGTTCGACTGAAAAACTGTTTTTT.

This clone showed up just once. The chain employs TRBV2 and TRBJ1-5; TRBD1 matches at 7 bases. Germline values: CDR1 SNHLY, CDR2 FYNNEI. The CDR3 contains 14 residues. V gave up 6 bases and J gave up 6 bases; unmatched junction bases: 8. The CDR3 spells CASSRQGVGQPQHF. In DNA, the CDR3 is TGTGCCAGCAGCCGACAGGGTGTGGGTCAGCCCCAGCATTTT.

This clone was observed a single time. The chain uses TRBV10-3 and TRBJ2-3; 10 nucleotides align to TRBD1. The CDR3 is 13 amino acids. J gave up 7 bases and V 8 bases, and 6 bases lay outside the gene matches. CDR1 is ENHRY, CDR2 SYGVKD, per germline. The CDR3 nucleotides are TGTGCCATCCGATGGACAGGGGGAAATACGCAGTATTTT. This translates into CAIRWTGGNTQYF.

CDR3 loop: CASSLGTGLYEQYF. CDR3 in DNA: TGTGCCAGCAGCTTGGGGACAGGGCTCTACGAGCAGTACTTC. V gene TRBV5-4 combines with J gene TRBJ2-7; 8 bases are a match to TRBD1. This CDR3 comprises 14 residues. Losses at the gene ends were 0 bases for V and 3 bases for J; bases not matched to a gene: 2. Germline loops: CDR1 SGHNT, CDR2 YYREEE (reference sequence).

This rearrangement joins TRBV5-4 to TRBJ2-2; the match to TRBD1 covers 11 bases. The CDR3 length is 17 residues. Trimming took 5 bases from V and 5 from J; bases not matched to a gene: 11. Germline CDR1 is SGHNT and CDR2 is YYREEE (reference sequence). CDR3 loop: CASSYPGQGASTGELFF. The CDR3 DNA is TGTGCCAGCAGTTACCCCGGACAGGGGGCAAGTACCGGGGAGCTGTTTTTT.

The chain recombines TRBV6-5 with TRBJ1-5, with 10 bases lining up with TRBD1. The CDR3 is made up of 14 amino acids. V shed 6 bases and J 7 bases; nucleotides not matched to a gene: 6. CDR1 MNHEY and CDR2 SVGAGI come from the germline V gene. This CDR3 reads CASSRDRGFQPQHF. CDR3 DNA sequence: TGTGCCAGCAGCCGGGACAGGGGCTTCCAGCCCCAGCATTTT.

This sequence joins TRBV30 and TRBJ2-3; D gene ambiguous. The CDR3 is 12 amino acids. V gave up 0 bases and J gave up 10 bases, with 11 bases separating them. Looked up from germline, CDR1 is GTSNPN and CDR2 is SVGIG (reference sequence). CDR3 nucleotide sequence: TGTGCCTGGAGTGTTCAAGGCCAGGCGCAGTATTTT. It is translated as CAWSVQGQAQYF.

This clone was found once. V and J are TRBV7-9 and TRBJ1-2; D gene unclear. Trimming cost V 1 base and J 8 bases, with 8 bases left between them. This CDR3 has 12 residues. Germline V gene sequence: CDR1 SEHNR, CDR2 FQNEAQ (reference sequence). For the CDR3, the DNA is TGTGCCAGCAGCTTAGGTTCGGTGGGCTACACCTTC. Its protein product is CASSLGSVGYTF.

The J gene is TRBJ2-5, the V gene TRBV4-1, with 10 nucleotides matching TRBD2. Germline assignment: CDR1 MGHRA and CDR2 YSYEKL. The CDR3 totals 22 residues. V was pared by 3 bases and J by 2 bases, with 24 bases of the junction left unmatched. Written as DNA, the CDR3 is TGCGCCAGCAGCCACCTCCCGCCGGGGGATAGCGGGGGGCCCCGGAAACAAGAGACCCAGTACTTC. It yields the protein CASSHLPPGDSGGPRKQETQYF.

This clone came up once. V is TRBV6-5 and J is TRBJ2-1; no firm D call. Trimming left V 6 bases short and J 0 bases short, with 12 bases between. This CDR3 comprises 15 residues. Germline-derived CDR1 and CDR2 are MNHEY and SVGAGI. The CDR3 nucleotides read TGTGCCAGCAGGGAACAGATTTACTCCTACAATGAGCAGTTCTTC. As protein: CASREQIYSYNEQFF.

The V call is TRBV5-4, the J call TRBJ1-1; D call uncertain. V lost 0 bases and J lost 4, with 10 bases in between. Germline V gives CDR1 SGHNT, CDR2 YYREEE (reference sequence). CDR3 length: 14 amino acids. The CDR3: CASSLAGFATEAFF. In nucleotides, the CDR3 is TGTGCCAGCAGCTTGGCGGGGTTTGCCACTGAAGCTTTCTTT.

The CDR3 nucleotides are TGTGCCAGCTCATCAAAACTAGCAGATACGCAGTATTTT. It encodes CASSSKLADTQYF. V and J are TRBV18 and TRBJ2-3; D is possibly TRBD2 (5 bases). The germline V gene encodes CDR1 KGHSH and CDR2 LQKENI. The CDR3 consists of 13 residues. V shed 5 bases and J shed 4 bases, with 10 bases lying between them.

The chain joins TRBV30 to TRBJ1-4; the match to TRBD1 covers 9 bases. V shed 4 bases, J shed 8 bases, and the junction held 8 bases outside the gene matches. Germline loops: CDR1 GTSNPN, CDR2 SVGIG (reference sequence). This CDR3 has 14 amino acids. The CDR3 DNA follows: TGTGCCTGGAATCCGGGACAGGGTGAAGAAAAACTGTTTTTT. The encoded protein is CAWNPGQGEEKLFF.

This chain joins TRBV7-3 and TRBJ1-2; D is ambiguous. Germline CDR1 SGHTA, CDR2 FQGTGA. The V end was cut by 1 base, the J end by 3 bases, with 12 bases between. This CDR3 is 15 amino acids long. CDR3 loop: CASSLRFRRDYGYTF. CDR3 DNA: TGTGCCAGCAGCTTAAGGTTTCGCCGGGACTATGGCTACACCTTC.

This chain uses TRBV21-1 with TRBJ2-7; the table's D call, TRBD1, has no DNA check behind it. TRBV21-1 is a documented pseudogene. The CDR3 consists of 16 residues. CDR3: CASSKSPGQNLYEQYF. CDR3 bases: TGTGCCAGCAGCAAATCACCGGGACAGAACCTCTACGAGCAGTACTTC.

The chain combines TRBV2 with TRBJ1-1, with D maybe TRBD1 (5 bases). Trimming shortened V by 4 bases and J by 2 bases, and 8 bases separated the two germline ends. This CDR3 has 13 amino acids. The germline CDR1 and CDR2 sequences are SNHLY and FYNNEI. The CDR3 DNA reads as TGTGCCAGCAGTGCAGGGTTTAACACTGAAGCTTTCTTT. Its protein product is CASSAGFNTEAFF.

V gene TRBV18 combines with J gene TRBJ1-5, with D perhaps matching TRBD1 (5 bases). From germline, CDR1 is KGHSH and CDR2 LQKENI. Trimming left V 5 bases short and J 4 bases short, with 6 bases between. CDR3 length: 12 amino acids. The CDR3 DNA is TGTGCCAGCTCAGGGGGGAATCAGCCCCAGCATTTT. Protein product: CASSGGNQPQHF.

The chain couples TRBV2 to TRBJ1-1; D may be TRBD1 (5 bases). The germline V gene encodes CDR1 SNHLY and CDR2 FYNNEI. V was clipped by 3 bases and J by 3 bases, with 11 bases between them. The CDR3 extends over 14 amino acids. This CDR3 reads CASSDADIYTEAFF. CDR3 in DNA: TGTGCCAGCAGTGACGCGGACATTTACACTGAAGCTTTCTTT.